The 7 T cell receptor beta chains listed next were all sequenced from one sample in a study of tumor-infiltrating lymphocytes in primary liver carcinoma. Total RNA (around 510 ng) served as template for TCR beta cDNA synthesis primed by a constant-region primer. Three nested multiplex PCR rounds, a slightly modified ARM-PCR method, built the TCR beta libraries. The opening two PCR rounds, about 10 cycles each, paired TRBV1-TRBV30 forward primers with a C-beta reverse primer. TCRdb passed the multiplex PCR reads through MiXCR, listing each CDR3 protein once. The repertoire consists of some 110,000 distinct CDR3 sequences, with 60% to 80% occurring once and the leading ten covering roughly 7.9%. Unsorted bulk tissue, roughly 19-34 mg of it, served as the source for co-extraction of RNA and DNA. Sequencing was performed on liver tumor tissue from sampling region 3. Subset in this sample: tumor region T3, left-lateral pole. The origin of the receptors is a woman aged 60-75 years with primary liver carcinoma and hepatitis B virus infection.

This clonotype has only a few counts. The chain combines TRBV2 with TRBJ2-5, with a possible D match to TRBD2 (6 bases). The CDR3 sequence is 13 residues long. The V gene lost 7 bases and the J gene lost 2 bases, with 11 bases spanning the gap. CDR1 is SNHLY and CDR2 is FYNNEI in the germline V gene. The CDR3 here is CASKRLVQETQYF. The CDR3 nucleotides read TGTGCCAGCAAAAGACTAGTGCAAGAGACCCAGTACTTC.

This clonotype is labeled as medium-sized (0.01 to 0.1%). The chain couples TRBV11-3 to TRBJ2-3; D call uncertain. The germline V and J ends were trimmed by 6 bases and 2 bases, with 3 bases remaining between them. Looked up from germline, CDR1 is SGHNT and CDR2 is YENEEA. The CDR3 is 11 amino acids. The CDR3 is CASRYTDTQYF. CDR3 DNA sequence: TGTGCCAGCAGATACACAGATACGCAGTATTTT.

Only one count was recorded for this clonotype. Compared with germline, one end of the junction differs, possibly owing to a read error. This chain uses TRBV5-4 with TRBJ2-4; tentatively, D is TRBD2 (5 bases). The CDR3 has 15 amino acids. Germline-derived CDR1 and CDR2 are SGHNT and YYREEE (reference sequence). The CDR3 is CASSLAGSGKNIQDF. The CDR3 region has the DNA TGTGCCAGCAGCTTGGCTGGGAGTGGTAAAAACATTCAGGACTTC.

V gene TRBV11-2 combines with J gene TRBJ1-2; D gene unclear. Per the germline V gene, CDR1 is SGHAT and CDR2 is FQNNGV. This CDR3 is built from 15 residues. The CDR3 region is CISRLDPGAIYGYTF. The CDR3 region has the DNA TGTATCAGCAGATTAGATCCAGGAGCAATCTATGGCTACACCTTC.

As regards this clonotype: This may stem from a read error, because a much larger clone lies one nucleotide away. This chain joins TRBV7-9 and TRBJ1-2; D gene unclear. CDR1 and CDR2 (germline): SEHNR, FQNEAQ (reference sequence). The CDR3 covers 13 residues. CDR3 residues: CAGSLAFGIGYTF. The DNA of the CDR3 is TGTGCCGGCAGCTTAGCGTTTGGGATTGGCTACACCTTC.

Remarks on this clonotype: Relative to the germline gene, one junction end is altered; a read error may explain this. CDR3 region: CAGSPPSSGETDTQYF. CDR3 sequence (DNA): TGTGCCGGCAGTCCTCCGAGTAGCGGGGAGACAGATACGCAGTATTTT. The V call is TRBV28, the J call TRBJ2-3, with 8 bases fitting TRBD2. Looked up from germline, CDR1 is MDHEN and CDR2 is SYDVKM. The CDR3 consists of 16 residues. Full variable domain (missing parts from reference TRBV28 and TRBJ2-3): DVKVTQSSRYLVKRTGEKVFLECVQDMDHENMFWYRQDPGLGLRLIYFSYDVKMKEKGDIPEGYSVSREKKERFSLILESASTNQTSMYLCAGSPPSSGETDTQYFGPGTRLTVL.

Concerning this clonotype: The conserved phenylalanine or tryptophan is not found at the CDR3 terminus, so this likely reflects a read error. CDR3 nucleotides: TGTGCGAGCAGCTTAGAGAGGGGGAGACTAGCGATGCAGTACTTA. Translated: CASSLERGRLAMQYL. The chain employs TRBV11-2 and TRBJ2-7; 8 nucleotides match TRBD2. The CDR3 is 15 amino acids. In germline, CDR1 is SGHAT, CDR2 FQNNGV.